This T cell receptor beta chain was captured in a study of CD8+ T cells in alopecia areata. Study-level information: Treated patients were given 5 to 10 mg oral tofacitinib twice daily.

Germline V lookup: CDR1 SGHRS, CDR2 YFSETQ. The length of the CDR3 is 16 residues. Trimming removed 0 bases at V and 2 bases at J, with 9 bases between. Individuals with alopecia areata gave both lesional scalp punch biopsies and peripheral blood for collection. Reverse transcription of extracted RNA yielded cDNA, which provided the sequencing template. Data came from immunoSEQ multiplex PCR; TCRdb stores just in-frame clones and leaves some out. This sample has approximately 140,000 clones, with 45% to 60% found just once. This clonotype was obtained from a human donor with alopecia areata. This sequence joins TRBV5-1 and TRBJ2-6; D uncertain. Sequencing was performed on CD4+ T cells sorted from blood. CDR3 sequence reads: CASSLDIGTGANVLTF. DNA for the CDR3: TGCGCCAGCAGCTTGGATATAGGGACTGGGGCCAACGTCCTGACTTTC.